The rows below give T cell receptor beta chains drawn from one sample of a study of Tregs in tolerant kidney transplant recipients. The assay was immunoSEQ multiplex PCR, and TCRdb's table has in-frame clones only and misses some. Here the sample spans 81,000 or so clones, 75% to 95% being singletons. Here the sequenced sample was CD4+ T cells from blood (PBMCs), taken 24 months after the transplant. Receptor source: a human patient who received a combined kidney and bone marrow transplant. Some T cells may have originated in the graft donor. Both conserved end residues are part of each CDR3. Each record gives: CDR3 protein, CDR3 DNA, D gene, J gene, clone size, V gene. The D gene is left open where the match is weak. A clone size is listed for some rows: how often the clone was seen (once, few, many), or a class if it is expanded.

CDR3: CASSLAIGESGNTIYF; DNA: TGTGCCAGCAGCTTGGCCATAGGAGAGTCTGGAAACACCATATATTTT; D: NA; J: TRBJ1-3; size: NA; V: TRBV5-5
CDR3: CASSPQGTSGRPNSYNEQFF; DNA: TGTGCCAGCAGCCCCCAAGGGACTAGCGGGAGGCCCAATTCCTACAATGAGCAGTTCTTC; D: TRBD2; J: TRBJ2-1; size: NA; V: TRBV7-3
CDR3: CASSYGGAPSNQPQHF; DNA: TGTGCCAGCAGCTACGGGGGGGCACCTAGCAATCAGCCCCAGCATTTT; D: NA; J: TRBJ1-5; size: NA; V: TRBV7-9
CDR3: CASSTGHRYGSPLHF; DNA: TGTGCCAGCAGCACAGGGCACAGATACGGTTCACCCCTCCACTTT; D: NA; J: TRBJ1-6; size: NA; V: TRBV7-2
CDR3: CAWSWLAVSYNEQFF; DNA: TGTGCCTGGAGTTGGCTAGCGGTATCCTACAATGAGCAGTTCTTC; D: TRBD2; J: TRBJ2-1; size: once; V: TRBV30
CDR3: CASSQEPGDSSNTGELFF; DNA: TGCGCCAGCAGCCAAGAACCAGGGGACAGCTCTAACACCGGGGAGCTGTTTTTT; D: TRBD1; J: TRBJ2-2; size: NA; V: TRBV4-1
CDR3: CSVGQGYTEAFF; DNA: TGCAGCGTTGGGCAGGGGTACACTGAAGCTTTCTTT; D: NA; J: TRBJ1-1; size: NA; V: TRBV29-1
CDR3: CASSGQGGSNQPQHF; DNA: TGTGCCAGCAGCGGACAGGGGGGTAGCAATCAGCCCCAGCATTTT; D: TRBD1; J: TRBJ1-5; size: once; V: TRBV5-5
CDR3: CASSSRTAEQYF; DNA: TGTGCCAGCAGTTCCCGGACAGCCGAGCAGTACTTC; D: NA; J: TRBJ2-7; size: NA; V: TRBV6-5
CDR3: CASSQGLIGQETQYF; DNA: TGTGCCAGCAGCCAGGGTTTGATCGGCCAAGAGACCCAGTACTTC; D: NA; J: TRBJ2-5; size: NA; V: TRBV11-2
CDR3: CASSPPPGGIEKLFF; DNA: TGTGCCAGCAGCCCACCGCCTGGAGGAATTGAAAAACTGTTTTTT; D: NA; J: TRBJ1-4; size: NA; V: TRBV4-2
CDR3: CASSLAGRKETQYF; DNA: TGTGCCAGCAGCTTGGCGGGGCGAAAAGAGACCCAGTACTTC; D: NA; J: TRBJ2-5; size: NA; V: TRBV7-7
CDR3: CASSLGRVNEQFF; DNA: TGTGCCAGCAGCTTAGGCAGGGTTAATGAGCAGTTCTTC; D: NA; J: TRBJ2-1; size: NA; V: TRBV7-3
CDR3: CASSPQVGQSPYGYTF; DNA: TGTGCCAGCTCACCACAGGTGGGACAGAGTCCTTATGGCTACACCTTC; D: TRBD1; J: TRBJ1-2; size: NA; V: TRBV18
CDR3: CASSRTSGGKNEQFF; DNA: TGTGCCAGCAGCCGGACTAGCGGGGGGAAGAATGAGCAGTTCTTC; D: TRBD2; J: TRBJ2-1; size: NA; V: TRBV2
CDR3: CASSPTGSPSYNEQFF; DNA: TGTGCCAGCAGCCCCACAGGGTCTCCCTCCTACAATGAGCAGTTCTTC; D: NA; J: TRBJ2-1; size: NA; V: TRBV11-3
CDR3: CAWSVPDGVGELFF; DNA: TGTGCCTGGAGTGTACCCGACGGGGTAGGGGAGCTGTTTTTT; D: NA; J: TRBJ2-2; size: NA; V: TRBV30
CDR3: CASSSGQPTGELFF; DNA: TGCGCCAGCAGCTCCGGACAGCCGACCGGGGAGCTGTTTTTT; D: NA; J: TRBJ2-2; size: NA; V: TRBV5-1
CDR3: CASSPQGLYYGYTF; DNA: TGTGCCAGCAGCCCGCAGGGGCTGTACTATGGCTACACCTTC; D: NA; J: TRBJ1-2; size: NA; V: TRBV7-2
CDR3: CASSELAGGPAGEQYF; DNA: TGTGCCAGCAGCGAACTAGCGGGGGGCCCTGCGGGGGAGCAGTACTTC; D: TRBD2; J: TRBJ2-7; size: NA; V: TRBV9
CDR3: CASSWTGTSDTGELFF; DNA: TGTGCCAGCAGTTGGACCGGGACTAGCGACACCGGGGAGCTGTTTTTT; D: TRBD2; J: TRBJ2-2; size: NA; V: TRBV6-5
CDR3: CASSRRAGHEQYF; DNA: TGTGCCAGCAGCCGGAGGGCAGGGCACGAGCAGTACTTC; D: NA; J: TRBJ2-7; size: NA; V: TRBV7-2
CDR3: CASSLNPPRTSGYNEQFF; DNA: TGTGCCAGCAGCTTAAATCCCCCCAGGACTAGCGGTTACAATGAGCAGTTCTTC; D: TRBD2; J: TRBJ2-1; size: NA; V: TRBV7-2
CDR3: CASSLGGQPSTEAFF; DNA: TGTGCCAGCAGCTTAGGTGGACAGCCGTCCACTGAAGCTTTCTTT; D: NA; J: TRBJ1-1; size: NA; V: TRBV7-9
CDR3: CASSHGGGGRALGGTDTQYF; DNA: TGTGCCAGCAGCCACGGGGGGGGCGGGAGGGCCCTAGGGGGCACAGATACGCAGTATTTT; D: TRBD2; J: TRBJ2-3; size: NA; V: TRBV9
CDR3: CASTSGHLLNTEAFF; DNA: TGTGCCAGCACCTCAGGACACCTCCTGAACACTGAAGCTTTCTTT; D: NA; J: TRBJ1-1; size: NA; V: TRBV28
CDR3: CASSPPDRVRGYTF; DNA: TGTGCCAGCTCACCTCCCGACAGGGTTCGCGGCTACACCTTC; D: TRBD1; J: TRBJ1-2; size: NA; V: TRBV18
CDR3: CASSRAAVMVSGANVLTF; DNA: TGTGCCAGCTCACGGGCCGCAGTGATGGTTTCTGGGGCCAACGTCCTGACTTTC; D: NA; J: TRBJ2-6; size: NA; V: TRBV18
CDR3: CASSFLAGGPETQYF; DNA: TGTGCCAGCAGTTTTCTAGCGGGGGGGCCTGAGACCCAGTACTTC; D: TRBD2; J: TRBJ2-5; size: NA; V: TRBV27
CDR3: CASSDPLGGGSEKLFF; DNA: TGTGCCAGCAGTGACCCCCTGGGGGGCGGGAGTGAAAAACTGTTTTTT; D: NA; J: TRBJ1-4; size: NA; V: TRBV2
CDR3: CASSPNRVQETQYF; DNA: TGCGCCAGCAGTCCGAACAGGGTCCAAGAGACCCAGTACTTC; D: NA; J: TRBJ2-5; size: NA; V: TRBV4-3
CDR3: CASRCRTGQHQPQHF; DNA: TGTGCCAGCAGATGTAGGACAGGGCAGCATCAGCCCCAGCATTTT; D: TRBD1; J: TRBJ1-5; size: NA; V: TRBV7-3
CDR3: CASTQTSGRGDEQFF; DNA: TGTGCCAGCACCCAGACTAGCGGGAGGGGCGATGAGCAGTTCTTC; D: TRBD2; J: TRBJ2-1; size: once; V: TRBV5-4